Following are 22 T cell receptor beta chains from one sample sequenced in a study of T cells in Graves' hyperthyroidism and ophthalmopathy. TCR beta CDR3 region amplification was performed from RNA transcripts. When the TCR CDR3 underwent first-round RT-PCR, the HTBI primer set was used. One entry per CDR3 protein, called by TCRdb with MiXCR from the multiplex PCR reads. The sample carries approximately 600,000 distinct CDR3 sequences, over 11% recorded once. The specimen sequenced was blood. All receptors come from a woman aged 25 to 39 with Graves' hyperthyroidism that later progressed to Graves' ophthalmopathy.

V gene TRBV20-1 combines with J gene TRBJ2-1; D not resolved. From germline, CDR1 is DFQATT and CDR2 SNEGSKA (reference sequence). The CDR3 has 13 residues. The CDR3 DNA follows: TGCAGCCTCCCCCCAGCGAGCCACAATGAGCAGTTCTTC. Translated, it gives CSLPPASHNEQFF.

The chain recombines TRBV20-1 with TRBJ2-1; no clear D. Trimming left V 4 bases short and J 7 bases short, with 20 bases between. The CDR3 is 15 residues long. CDR1 and CDR2 (germline): DFQATT, SNEGSKA (reference sequence). Here the CDR3 reads CSATPGVAPGNEQFF. The CDR3 DNA sequence: TGCAGTGCTACCCCCGGTGTGGCACCGGGTAATGAGCAGTTCTTC.

This clonotype has a count of ten or more. The V gene is TRBV7-2, the J gene TRBJ2-7; possible D gene TRBD1, 5 bases. V gave up 4 bases and J gave up 2 bases, with 12 bases separating them. The germline gives CDR1 SGHTA, CDR2 FQGNSA. The CDR3 is 14 residues long. The CDR3: CASSSAAGPYEQYF. The DNA for the CDR3 is TGTGCCAGCAGCTCAGCTGCAGGGCCCTACGAGCAGTACTTC. Drawing the rest from reference TRBV7-2 and TRBJ2-7, the complete variable domain is GAGVSQSPSNKVTEKGKDVELRCDPISGHTALYWYRQSLGQGLEFLIYFQGNSAPDKSGLPSDRFSAERTGGSVSTLTIQRTQQEDSAVYLCASSSAAGPYEQYFGPGTRLTVT.

The chain links TRBV4-1 to TRBJ2-7; 8 bases are a match to TRBD2. This CDR3 has 15 amino acids. The ends lost 1 base at V and 3 bases at J; junction bases unmatched: 5. Looked up from germline, CDR1 is MGHRA and CDR2 is YSYEKL. Here the CDR3 reads CASSQAVSGSYEQYF. CDR3 DNA: TGCGCCAGCAGCCAAGCGGTCAGCGGGAGCTACGAGCAGTACTTC.

This clonotype was seen many times. The rearrangement joins TRBV7-2 to TRBJ2-3, with 9 bases that match TRBD2. Losses at the gene ends were 5 bases for V and 4 bases for J; bases not matched to a gene: 10. The CDR3 covers 16 residues. Germline V gene lookup returns CDR1 SGHTA and CDR2 FQGNSA. CDR3 coding DNA: TGTGCCAGCAGCCTTGAGCGGGAGGTGTGGGCAGATACGCAGTATTTT. Translation gives CASSLEREVWADTQYF.

This clonotype has only a few counts. The chain carries TRBV19 and TRBJ2-6; D is uncertain. The CDR3 totals 18 residues. Deletions cut 0 bases from V and 2 bases from J, with 14 bases between. Germline V gene data show CDR1 as LNHDA and CDR2 as SQIVND (reference sequence). The CDR3 is CASSIDLQAWTGANVLTF. In DNA form, the CDR3 reads TGTGCCAGTAGTATAGATCTGCAGGCTTGGACTGGGGCCAACGTCCTGACTTTC.

This clonotype has more than one count but fewer than ten. The V and J genes are TRBV19 and TRBJ2-1; either TRBD1 or TRBD2 may supply D (6 bases each). The CDR3 has 16 amino acids. V was cut by 3 bases and J by 3 bases, with 15 bases left in between. Germline V lookup: CDR1 LNHDA, CDR2 SQIVND (reference sequence). The CDR3 loop is CASSIQGRSLYNEQFF. Written as DNA, the CDR3 is TGTGCCAGTAGTATTCAGGGGAGGTCTCTCTACAATGAGCAGTTCTTC.

This rearrangement joins TRBV19 to TRBJ2-7, with D possibly TRBD1 on 5 matching bases. The CDR3 is 13 amino acids. Trimming pared 5 bases from V and 4 bases from J, leaving 12 bases between. Per the germline V gene, CDR1 is LNHDA and CDR2 is SQIVND (reference sequence). The CDR3 DNA reads TGTGCCAGTAGTGAAACGAACAGGTACGAGCAGTACTTC. Amino acids: CASSETNRYEQYF.

In this sample, this clonotype turned up many times. V is TRBV19 and J is TRBJ1-1, with TRBD1 as a possible D gene (5 bases). CDR1 is LNHDA and CDR2 is SQIVND in the germline V gene (reference sequence). V dropped 8 bases and J dropped 6 bases, with 19 bases sitting between them. This CDR3 comprises 14 residues. In DNA, the CDR3 is TGTGCCAGTTCTCCCCAGGGAGGGAGGGCTGAAGCTTTCTTT. Protein sequence: CASSPQGGRAEAFF.

This clonotype was found many times. J is TRBJ2-7 and V is TRBV29-1; 11 bases line up with TRBD1. Germline CDR1 is SQVTM and CDR2 is ANQGSEA. The V gene end was trimmed by 7 bases and the J gene end by 6 bases; junction bases not matched to a gene: 5. CDR3 size: 12 residues. The DNA for the CDR3 is TGCAGCGCCCGGGACAGGGGGGGCGAGCAGTACTTC. It specifies CSARDRGGEQYF.

The chain links TRBV6-1 to TRBJ1-6; weak D call: TRBD1 (5 bases). Trimming left V 5 bases short and J 0 bases short, with 11 bases between. The CDR3 consists of 16 residues. Germline loops: CDR1 MNHNS, CDR2 SASEGT. DNA for the CDR3: TGTGCCAGCAGTCCTTTGGGGGGCTCCTATAATTCACCCCTCCACTTT. It encodes CASSPLGGSYNSPLHF.

The chain couples TRBV30 to TRBJ1-1; 8 bases fit TRBD1. The CDR3 contains 13 residues. In germline, CDR1 is GTSNPN, CDR2 SVGIG (reference sequence). V was pared by 5 bases and J by 4 bases, with 6 bases of the junction left unmatched. Written as DNA, the CDR3 is TGTGCCTGGCAGGGGGCGACTTTCACTGAAGCTTTCTTT. Translation: CAWQGATFTEAFF. The complete variable domain, with remaining parts taken from reference TRBV30 and TRBJ1-1, reads SQTIHQWPATLVQPVGSPLSLECTVEGTSNPNLYWYRQAAGRGLQLLFYSVGIGQISSEVPQNLSASRPQDRQFILSSKKLLLSDSGFYLCAWQGATFTEAFFGQGTRLTVV.

Of note for this clonotype: The junction and the germline gene differ at one end; a read error may be behind it. The rearrangement uses TRBV7-9 and TRBJ2-3, with 9 bases lining up with TRBD2. The CDR3 has 15 residues. Germline CDR1 reads SEHNR; CDR2 reads FQNEAQ (reference sequence). CDR3 protein: CASSRLADGTDTQCF. The CDR3 nucleotides read TGTGCCAGCAGCCGACTAGCGGACGGCACAGATACGCAGTGTTTT.

The CDR3 reads CASSQGWAQTQYF. The CDR3 DNA reads as TGCGCCAGCAGCCAAGGATGGGCCCAGACCCAGTACTTC. This sequence joins TRBV4-3 and TRBJ2-5; D unresolved. The CDR3 consists of 13 residues. Trimming stripped 1 base from V and 6 bases from J, with 9 bases between. Germline V gene sequence: CDR1 LGHNA, CDR2 YSLEER.

This clonotype has a count of ten or more. This sequence joins TRBV28 and TRBJ1-1; D may be TRBD1 (6 bases). V was trimmed by 7 bases and J by 5 bases, leaving 14 bases between them. The V gene's germline CDR1 is MDHEN and CDR2 SYDVKM. The CDR3 has 13 residues. The CDR3 loop reads CASITRGWTEAFF. The CDR3 DNA sequence: TGTGCCAGCATTACCAGGGGATGGACTGAAGCTTTCTTT.

There are many counts of this clonotype. The rearrangement joins TRBV6-2 or TRBV6-3 to TRBJ2-1; 8 nucleotides agree with TRBD2. V shed 2 bases, J shed 15 bases, and the junction held 6 bases outside the gene matches. Per the germline V gene, CDR1 is MNHEY and CDR2 is SVGEGT. This CDR3 region has 12 residues. The CDR3, as DNA: TGTGCCAGCAGTTACACCGGACTAGCCCGGTTCTTC. It is translated as CASSYTGLARFF.

This clonotype was observed a few times. This chain uses TRBV6-2 or TRBV6-3 with TRBJ2-3; D uncertain. From germline, CDR1 is MNHEY and CDR2 SVGEGT. Trimming removed 5 bases from V and 5 bases from J, with 8 bases in between. The CDR3 sequence is 12 residues long. CDR3 DNA sequence: TGTGCCAGCAGTACACCTTTAGATACGCAGTATTTT. As protein: CASSTPLDTQYF.

This clonotype showed up many times. This chain uses TRBV6-1 with TRBJ2-1; 11 bases are shared with TRBD1. From germline, CDR1 is MNHNS and CDR2 SASEGT. CDR3 length equals 14 residues. With V trimmed by 6 bases and J by 7 bases, 5 bases remained unmatched. CDR3 sequence reads: CASSGTGGRNEQFF. The CDR3 nucleotides are TGTGCCAGCAGCGGGACAGGGGGTCGTAATGAGCAGTTCTTC.

This clonotype has a handful of counts. This chain connects TRBV7-9 to TRBJ1-2; D call uncertain. The CDR3 runs to 15 residues. Germline V lookup: CDR1 SEHNR, CDR2 FQNEAQ (reference sequence). V was pared by 3 bases and J by 0 bases, with 11 bases between. Written as DNA, the CDR3 is TGTGCCAGCAGCTTTAGTGAGGTGGCTAACTATGGCTACACCTTC. Protein product: CASSFSEVANYGYTF.

This chain connects TRBV5-1 to TRBJ2-7, with no clear D. In germline, CDR1 is SGHRS, CDR2 YFSETQ. The CDR3 length is 13 residues. V gave up 5 bases and J gave up 2 bases, with 11 bases separating them. The CDR3 is CASSFDTPYEQYF. Written as DNA, the CDR3 is TGCGCCAGCAGTTTCGACACCCCCTACGAGCAGTACTTC.

This clonotype was picked up many times. The chain is built from TRBV27 and TRBJ2-1; 8 positions agree with TRBD2. Germline assignment: CDR1 MNHEY and CDR2 SMNVEV (reference sequence). This CDR3 spans 15 amino acids. Trimming at V came to 2 bases and at J to 3 bases, leaving 3 bases not matched to a gene. CDR3 bases: TGTGCCAGCAGTTTAACTAGCGGACTCTACAATGAGCAGTTCTTC. Its protein is CASSLTSGLYNEQFF.

The chain recombines TRBV2 with TRBJ1-2; D may be TRBD1 (6 bases). V was cut by 5 bases and J by 4 bases, with 11 bases left in between. There are 13 residues in the CDR3. The germline gives CDR1 SNHLY, CDR2 FYNNEI. CDR3 sequence (DNA): TGTGCCAGCAGTCGGACAGTTACCTATGGCTACACCTTC. Translation: CASSRTVTYGYTF.